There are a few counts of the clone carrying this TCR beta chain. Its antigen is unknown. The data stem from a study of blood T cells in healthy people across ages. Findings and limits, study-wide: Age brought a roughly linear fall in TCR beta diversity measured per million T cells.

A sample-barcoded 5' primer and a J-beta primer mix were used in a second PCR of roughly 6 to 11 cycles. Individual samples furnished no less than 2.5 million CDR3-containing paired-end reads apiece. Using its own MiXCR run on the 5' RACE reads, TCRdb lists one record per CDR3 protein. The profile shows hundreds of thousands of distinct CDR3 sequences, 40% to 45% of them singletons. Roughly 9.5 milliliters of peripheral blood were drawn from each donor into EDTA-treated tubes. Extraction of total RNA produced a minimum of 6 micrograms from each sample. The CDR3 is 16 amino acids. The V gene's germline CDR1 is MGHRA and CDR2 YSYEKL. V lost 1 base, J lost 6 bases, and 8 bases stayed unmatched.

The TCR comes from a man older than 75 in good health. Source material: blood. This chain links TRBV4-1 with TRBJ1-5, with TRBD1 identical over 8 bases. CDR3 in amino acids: CASSQGDDRGGQPQHF. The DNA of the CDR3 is TGCGCCAGCAGCCAAGGGGACGACAGGGGAGGTCAGCCCCAGCATTTT.